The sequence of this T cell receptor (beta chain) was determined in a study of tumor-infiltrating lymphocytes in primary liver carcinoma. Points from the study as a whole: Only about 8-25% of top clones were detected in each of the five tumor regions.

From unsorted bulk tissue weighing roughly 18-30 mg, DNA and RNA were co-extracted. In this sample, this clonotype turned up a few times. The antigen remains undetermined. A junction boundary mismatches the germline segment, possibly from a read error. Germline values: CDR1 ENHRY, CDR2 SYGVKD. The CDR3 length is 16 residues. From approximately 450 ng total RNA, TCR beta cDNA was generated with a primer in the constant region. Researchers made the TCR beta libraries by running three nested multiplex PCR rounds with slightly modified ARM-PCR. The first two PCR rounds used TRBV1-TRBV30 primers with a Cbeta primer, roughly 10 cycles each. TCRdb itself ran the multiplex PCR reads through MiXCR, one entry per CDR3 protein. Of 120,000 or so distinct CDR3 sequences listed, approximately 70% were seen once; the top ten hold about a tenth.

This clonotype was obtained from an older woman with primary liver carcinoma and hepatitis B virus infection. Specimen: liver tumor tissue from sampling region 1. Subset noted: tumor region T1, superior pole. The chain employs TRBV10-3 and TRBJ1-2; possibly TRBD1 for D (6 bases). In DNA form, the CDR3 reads TGTGCCATCAGTGGCGAAGGGGGGGCGCGCGGCTATGACTACACCTTC. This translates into CAISGEGGARGYDYTF.